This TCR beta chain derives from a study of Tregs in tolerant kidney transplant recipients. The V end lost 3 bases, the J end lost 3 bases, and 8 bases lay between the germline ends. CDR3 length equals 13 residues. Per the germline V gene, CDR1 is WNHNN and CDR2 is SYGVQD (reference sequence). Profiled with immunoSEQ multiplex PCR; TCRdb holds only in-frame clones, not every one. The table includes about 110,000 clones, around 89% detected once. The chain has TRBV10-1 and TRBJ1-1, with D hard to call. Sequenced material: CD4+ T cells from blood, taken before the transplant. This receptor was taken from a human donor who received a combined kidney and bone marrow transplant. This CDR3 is CASSEHFHTEAFF. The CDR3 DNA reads TGCGCCAGCAGTGAACATTTTCACACTGAAGCTTTCTTT.